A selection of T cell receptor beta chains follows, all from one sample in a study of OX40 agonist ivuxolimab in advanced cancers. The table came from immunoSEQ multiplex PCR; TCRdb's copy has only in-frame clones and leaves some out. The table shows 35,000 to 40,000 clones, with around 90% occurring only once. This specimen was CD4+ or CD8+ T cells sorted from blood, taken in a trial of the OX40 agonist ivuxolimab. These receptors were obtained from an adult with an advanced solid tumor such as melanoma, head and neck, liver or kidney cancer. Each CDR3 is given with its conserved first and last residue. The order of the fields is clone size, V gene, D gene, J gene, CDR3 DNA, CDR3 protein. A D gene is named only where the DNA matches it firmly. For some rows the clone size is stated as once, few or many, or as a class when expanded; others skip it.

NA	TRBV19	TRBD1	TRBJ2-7	TGTGCCAGTAGAGGGACAGGGGAGTACGAGCAGTACTTC	CASRGTGEYEQYF
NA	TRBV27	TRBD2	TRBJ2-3	TGTGCCAGCAGTCCTAGCGGGAGGTTAGATACGCAGTATTTT	CASSPSGRLDTQYF
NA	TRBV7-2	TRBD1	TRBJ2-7	TGTGCCAGCAGCTTGGGGACAGGGTACTACGAGCAGTACTTC	CASSLGTGYYEQYF
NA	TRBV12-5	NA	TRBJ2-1	TGTGCTAGTGGTTGGGGCACAAGCTCCTACAATGAGCAGTTCTTC	CASGWGTSSYNEQFF
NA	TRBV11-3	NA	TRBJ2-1	TGTGCCAGCAGCTTCGCGTCGGGGAAGCAGTTCTTC	CASSFASGKQFF
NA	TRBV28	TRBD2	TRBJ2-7	TGTGCCAGCACCTCCCCGGGACTAGCGGGAGGAATGTCCTACGAGCAGTACTTC	CASTSPGLAGGMSYEQYF
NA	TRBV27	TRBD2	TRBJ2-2	TGTGCCAGCAGTTCCCGGGACTACCCCCGGGAGCTGTTTTTT	CASSSRDYPRELFF
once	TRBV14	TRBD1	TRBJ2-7	TGTGCCAGCAGCCACGACAGGGCCTACGAGCAGTACTTC	CASSHDRAYEQYF
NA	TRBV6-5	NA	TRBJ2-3	TGTGCCAGCAAAGAGGTAGCGACTCGCACAGATACGCAGTATTTT	CASKEVATRTDTQYF
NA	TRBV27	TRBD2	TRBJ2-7	TGTGCCAGCAGACTCGGGACTAGCGGGAGCCCCAACGAGCAGTACTTC	CASRLGTSGSPNEQYF
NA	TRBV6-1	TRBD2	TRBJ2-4	TGTGCCAGCAGTGAACTAGCGGGGGGCAAAAACATTCAGTACTTC	CASSELAGGKNIQYF
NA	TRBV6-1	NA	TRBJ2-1	TGTGCCAGCAGTGAATGGGCCGGGGGCGCCGACAATGAGCAGTTCTTC	CASSEWAGGADNEQFF
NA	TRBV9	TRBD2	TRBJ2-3	TGTGCCAGCACCTCTAGGACTAGCGGCTATGAGTATTTT	CASTSRTSGYEYF
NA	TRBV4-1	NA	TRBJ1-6	TGCGCCAGCAGCCAGGACGCCATCCTTCGATCACCCCTCCACTTT	CASSQDAILRSPLHF
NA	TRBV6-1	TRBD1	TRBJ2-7	TGTGCCAGCAGTGAAGTGACAGGGGGGGCCCACGAGCAGTACTTC	CASSEVTGGAHEQYF